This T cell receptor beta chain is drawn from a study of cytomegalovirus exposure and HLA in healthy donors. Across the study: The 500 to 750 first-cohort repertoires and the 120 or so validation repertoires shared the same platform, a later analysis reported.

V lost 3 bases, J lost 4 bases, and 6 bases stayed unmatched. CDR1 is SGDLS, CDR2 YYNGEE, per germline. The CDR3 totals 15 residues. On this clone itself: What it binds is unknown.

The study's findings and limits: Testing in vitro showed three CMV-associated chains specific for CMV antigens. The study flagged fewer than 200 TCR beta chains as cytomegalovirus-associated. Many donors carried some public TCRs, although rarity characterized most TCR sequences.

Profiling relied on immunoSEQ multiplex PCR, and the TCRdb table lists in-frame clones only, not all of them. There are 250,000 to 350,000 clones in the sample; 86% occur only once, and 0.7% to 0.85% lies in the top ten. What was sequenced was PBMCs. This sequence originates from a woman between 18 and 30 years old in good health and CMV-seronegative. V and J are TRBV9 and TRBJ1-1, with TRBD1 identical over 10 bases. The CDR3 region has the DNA TGTGCCAGCAGCGCCCCGACAGGGGGCTTCACTGAAGCTTTCTTT. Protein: CASSAPTGGFTEAFF.